Listed below are T cell receptor beta chains from one sample, sequenced in a study of identifying expanded T cells in peripheral blood. Assay used: immunoSEQ multiplex PCR; TCRdb lists only in-frame clones, some missing. The sample includes approximately 100,000 clones, 75% to 90% seen only once; the top ten take around 15%. The sequenced sample was blood. The receptors originated from a person aged 18 to 75 in good health. The CDR3 runs from the conserved cysteine through the conserved F or W. A D gene is named only where the DNA matches it firmly. Clone sizes are given selectively: once, few, many, or a class where the clone is expanded.

D,V,J,size,DNA,CDR3
NA,TRBV5-1,TRBJ2-2,NA,TGCGCCAGCAGCAGCCGACAGGATTACACCGGGGAGCTGTTTTTT,CASSSRQDYTGELFF
NA,TRBV5-6,TRBJ1-6,NA,TGTGCCAGCAGCTTGAAAACCAGCTCCTATAATTCACCCCTCCACTTT,CASSLKTSSYNSPLHF
NA,TRBV30,TRBJ1-3,NA,TGTGCCTGGAGGGCAGGGGCTGGAAACACCATATATTTT,CAWRAGAGNTIYF
NA,TRBV30,TRBJ2-5,NA,TGTGCCTGGAGTGGAGAGACCCAGTACTTC,CAWSGETQYF
TRBD1,TRBV12-5,TRBJ2-2,few,TGTGCTAGTGGTAGGGACAGCGGGGAGCTGTTTTTT,CASGRDSGELFF
NA,TRBV1,TRBJ2-1,NA,TGCACCAGCAGCCAAACTCCGGAGGGGAGGGGGCCTTCCTACAATGAGCAGTTCTTC,CTSSQTPEGRGPSYNEQFF
NA,TRBV23-1,TRBJ1-6,NA,TGCGCCAGCAGTCGGGCCCCCCTCCACTTT,CASSRAPLHF
NA,TRBV6-1,TRBJ2-5,NA,TGTGCCAGCAGTACCCAACAGGGAACGGAGACCCAGTACTTC,CASSTQQGTETQYF
NA,TRBV5-8,TRBJ2-7,once,TGTGCCAGCAGCTTGGGACAAGAATACGAGCAGTACTTC,CASSLGQEYEQYF
TRBD2,TRBV7-7,TRBJ2-1,NA,TGTGCCAGCAGCTCGGGACTAGCGGGCGGCAATGAGCAGTTCTTC,CASSSGLAGGNEQFF
NA,TRBV27,TRBJ2-7,NA,TGTGCCAGCAGTTTCGCACTTGGGGCTGCCTACGAGCAGTACTTC,CASSFALGAAYEQYF
NA,TRBV6-5,TRBJ1-2,NA,TGTGCCAGCAGTTATTTCGGTCGGGGCTACACCTTC,CASSYFGRGYTF
NA,TRBV6-5,TRBJ2-7,NA,TGTGCCAGCAGTTACCGCGGATACGAGCAGTACTTC,CASSYRGYEQYF
NA,TRBV14,TRBJ1-6,NA,TGTGCCAGCAGCCAAGATCGGTTTCGGGATTCACCCCTCCACTTT,CASSQDRFRDSPLHF
NA,TRBV29-1,TRBJ1-1,few,TGCAGCACACTCAGCGGTGGGAACACTGAAGCTTTCTTT,CSTLSGGNTEAFF
NA,TRBV2,TRBJ2-7,NA,TGTGCCAGCACCCCCAGCGCGGCCGGGTACGAGCAGTACTTC,CASTPSAAGYEQYF
NA,TRBV6-6,TRBJ2-1,NA,TGTGCCAGCAGTTACTCGAAGGACAGCTCCTACAATGAGCAGTTCTTC,CASSYSKDSSYNEQFF
TRBD1,TRBV4-1,TRBJ1-1,NA,TGCGCCAGCAGCGTTCCGGGACAGGGGGGCACTGAAGCTTTCTTT,CASSVPGQGGTEAFF
NA,TRBV6-5,TRBJ1-4,NA,TGTGCCAGCAGTTATACTTGGGACGGAAGAGAAAAACTGTTTTTT,CASSYTWDGREKLFF
TRBD1,TRBV5-1,TRBJ2-2,NA,TGCGCCAGCGGAGGGACAGGGGGATCGGACACCGGGGAGCTGTTTTTT,CASGGTGGSDTGELFF
NA,TRBV27,TRBJ2-2,NA,TGTGCCAGCAGTCGCAATCCGCACACCGGGGAGCTGTTTTTT,CASSRNPHTGELFF
NA,TRBV18,TRBJ2-5,NA,TGTGCCAGCTCACCACCGTCAGACCGAGAGACCCAGTACTTC,CASSPPSDRETQYF
NA,TRBV7-6,TRBJ2-1,NA,TGTGCCAGCAGCCCGGCTGCGAGCTATGAGCAGTTCTTC,CASSPAASYEQFF
NA,TRBV7-2,TRBJ2-3,few,TGTGCCAGCAGCCCGGCGTCTACAGATACGCAGTATTTT,CASSPASTDTQYF
NA,TRBV4-3,TRBJ1-6,NA,TGCGCCAGCAGCTTAATTAATTCACCCCTCCACTTT,CASSLINSPLHF
TRBD1,TRBV7-9,TRBJ1-2,NA,TGTGCCAGCAGCTTCTCACAGGGGCGCGGCTATGGCTACACCTTC,CASSFSQGRGYGYTF
NA,TRBV5-1,TRBJ1-1,NA,TGCGCCAGCAGCTTGGAGGCAGGGGTGAACACTGAAGCTTTCTTT,CASSLEAGVNTEAFF
NA,TRBV29-1,TRBJ1-2,NA,TGCAGCGTAACCCCGAAGCTACTAATAACTAACTATGGCTACACCTTC,CSVTPKLLITNYGYTF
NA,TRBV21-1,TRBJ1-5,NA,TGTGCCAGCAGCAAAGGTGATCCCGAACAAGGGGGTAATCAGCCCCAGCATTTT,CASSKGDPEQGGNQPQHF
NA,TRBV7-2,TRBJ1-3,NA,TGTGCCAGCAGCTTTAAAAACACCATATATTTT,CASSFKNTIYF
TRBD1,TRBV6-5,TRBJ1-1,NA,TGTGCCAGCAGTGATCCAGGGGGGGAAGCTTTCTTT,CASSDPGGEAFF
TRBD2,TRBV27,TRBJ2-5,NA,TGTGCCAGCAGTTTGGCTAGCGGGGTACAAGAGACCCAGTACTTC,CASSLASGVQETQYF
NA,TRBV7-8,TRBJ2-5,NA,TGTGCCAGCAGCACTCGGACTAATCGAAAGACCCAGTACTTC,CASSTRTNRKTQYF
TRBD1,TRBV6-5,TRBJ1-5,once,TGTGCCAGCAGCTACAGGGGGGAGAGTCAGCCCCAGCATTTT,CASSYRGESQPQHF
NA,TRBV7-9,TRBJ2-1,NA,TGTGCCAGCAGCCGGCTAGCTGAACCCAATGAGCAGTTCTTC,CASSRLAEPNEQFF
NA,TRBV6-1,TRBJ1-5,few,TGTGCCAGCTCTAGTTTGGCGAATCAGCCCCAGCATTTT,CASSSLANQPQHF
NA,TRBV2,TRBJ1-3,NA,TGTGCCAGCAGACCGGGACGGCTAGGAAACACCATATATTTT,CASRPGRLGNTIYF
TRBD2,TRBV29-1,TRBJ2-3,NA,TGCAGCGTACTGGGACGGGGGGGGACAGATACGCAGTATTTT,CSVLGRGGTDTQYF
NA,TRBV7-9,TRBJ2-7,NA,TGTGCCAGCGCGGGGACCTACGAGCAGTACTTC,CASAGTYEQYF
NA,TRBV29-1,TRBJ1-2,NA,TGCAGCTCCGGGGAGAACTATGGCTACACCTTC,CSSGENYGYTF
NA,TRBV4-3,TRBJ1-2,NA,TGCGCCAGCAGCCAAGATTGGCAGGGTCCTAACTATGGCTACACCTTC,CASSQDWQGPNYGYTF
NA,TRBV19,TRBJ2-5,NA,TGTGCCAGTAGTATGAATGTAAGGTCCACGGAGACCCAGTACTTC,CASSMNVRSTETQYF
NA,TRBV7-2,TRBJ2-3,once,TGTGCCAGCAGCTTAGGACCGGGACTGACCAACACAGATACGCAGTATTTT,CASSLGPGLTNTDTQYF
NA,TRBV7-9,TRBJ1-2,NA,TGTGCCAGCAGCTTGAGGGAGACACCCTCCCGGCACTATGGCTACACCTTC,CASSLRETPSRHYGYTF
TRBD1,TRBV18,TRBJ2-3,NA,TGTGCCAGCTCACGGGACAGGGCTAGGACAGATACGCAGTATTTT,CASSRDRARTDTQYF
NA,TRBV25-1,TRBJ2-7,NA,TGTGCCAGCAGTGGATGGGACACTACCTACGAGCAGTACTTC,CASSGWDTTYEQYF
NA,TRBV15,TRBJ1-2,NA,TGTGCCACCAGCAGGGAAGTGGGGATTACCTATGGCTACACCTTC,CATSREVGITYGYTF
NA,TRBV19,TRBJ1-6,NA,TGTGCCAGTAGTATAGGGTTCGGCTCCTATAATTCACCCCTCCACTTT,CASSIGFGSYNSPLHF
NA,TRBV10-2,TRBJ1-5,NA,TGCGCCAGCAGTGTAGCGGGGCACCAGCCCCAGCATTTT,CASSVAGHQPQHF
NA,TRBV27,TRBJ1-1,NA,TGTGCCAGCTATCGGGGCGGCTTAGTGCCGAACACTGAAGCTTTCTTT,CASYRGGLVPNTEAFF
NA,TRBV7-2,TRBJ2-7,NA,TGTGCCAGCAGCGCAGATAAGGCCTCCTACGAGCAGTACTTC,CASSADKASYEQYF